The present T cell receptor (beta chain) was sequenced within a study of spatial heterogeneity in lung cancer. Study overall: Tumor regions showed TCR transcript counts that correlated strongly with a T cell module score from matched bulk RNA-seq.

In this sample, this clonotype is medium-sized. No antigen is known for it. A single record per CDR3 protein comes from TCRdb applying MiXCR to the 5' RACE reads. The sample has about 3,600 distinct CDR3 sequences, approximately 15% seen once. Study-wide results and limits: Intratumoral expanded alpha and beta TCR counts were found to track tumor mutation counts. Tracking of ubiquitous and regional nonsynonymous mutations by counts of ubiquitous and regional expanded TCRs, respectively, was seen.

Described time point: sample taken at primary tumor resection. The donors were approximately 65 patients with non-small cell lung cancer that was early-stage and untreated. The sample was lung tumor tissue, taken at surgery. The TCR was taken from a female donor with early-stage non-small cell lung cancer.

CDR3 DNA sequence: TGTGCCAGCAGCCCCACTAGCGGGCGCGATTCCTCCTACGAGCAGTACTTC. Translating gives CASSPTSGRDSSYEQYF. The rearrangement links TRBV5-4 to TRBJ2-7; 9 bases are a match to TRBD2. The CDR3 spans 17 residues. In germline, CDR1 is SGHNT, CDR2 YYREEE (reference sequence). J gave up 0 bases and V 4 bases, and 11 bases lay outside the gene matches. The whole variable domain, filled in from reference TRBV5-4 and TRBJ2-7, reads ETGVTQSPTHLIKTRGQQVTLRCSSQSGHNTVSWYQQALGQGPQFIFQYYREEENGRGNFPPRFSGLQFPNYSSELNVNALELDDSALYLCASSPTSGRDSSYEQYFGPGTRLTVT.